The 29 T cell receptor beta chains in this list originate from one sample, sequenced in a study of human T cells and chemical hapten exposure (dated by TCRdb to the early 2020s). The sample's time point label, in plain terms: pre-sensitization, week 0. Taken with the paper, the label for treatment or condition translates to: therapeutic diphenylcyclopropenone sensitization with weekly scalp DPC. Receptor amplification or capture employed RACE. The sequencer was a NextSeq 500. TCRdb took the public reads, trimmed them with fastp at Q25, ran MiXCR for clone calling and kept in-frame beta chains. Every entry covers one CDR3 protein and lists the most common genes and DNA from its rows. The sample yields about 290,000 distinct CDR3 sequences; about 7.7% were counted once. Together, the top ten hold more than 0.95% of the sample. The sequencing used whole blood, collected in connection with sensitization to the hapten diphenylcyclopropenone (DPC). All receptors come from a man aged 18 to 29 with alopecia areata. Some clones in this sample may be carry-over from other donors' samples.

The table lists this clonotype with a few counts. CDR3 nucleotides: TGTGCCAGCAGCTTAAGGGCAGGGGGCCGAGGGAATGAAAAACTGTTTTTT. Protein: CASSLRAGGRGNEKLFF. The rearrangement links TRBV7-2 to TRBJ1-4; 8 bases fit TRBD1. CDR3 size: 17 residues. After removal of 2 bases from V and 5 bases from J, the junction contained 10 bases not matched to a gene. Germline assignment: CDR1 SGHTA and CDR2 FQGNSA.

The CDR3 sequence is CASSQGPDQPQHF. CDR3 nucleotide sequence: TGCGCCAGCAGCCAAGGTCCAGATCAGCCCCAGCATTTT. The chain joins TRBV4-1 to TRBJ1-5; D remains unclear. Trimming cost V 1 base and J 5 bases, with 6 bases left between them. Germline loops: CDR1 MGHRA, CDR2 YSYEKL. The CDR3 has 13 amino acids.

The CDR3 sequence is CASSPREGTYSPLHF. CDR3 sequence (DNA): TGTGCCAGCAGCCCTCGTGAGGGGACCTACTCACCCCTCCACTTT. The V call is TRBV7-2, the J call TRBJ1-6; D is possibly TRBD1 (5 bases). The V end lost 5 bases, the J end lost 10 bases, and 18 bases lay between the germline ends. From germline, CDR1 is SGHTA and CDR2 FQGNSA. This CDR3 has 15 residues.

V gene TRBV7-2 combines with J gene TRBJ1-6; no clear D. The CDR3 sequence is 16 residues long. Trimming pared 2 bases from V and 7 bases from J, leaving 15 bases between. Germline CDR1 SGHTA, CDR2 FQGNSA. The CDR3 sequence is CASSLTGRQYNSPLHF. In DNA form, the CDR3 reads TGTGCCAGCAGCTTAACCGGTCGGCAGTACAATTCACCCCTCCACTTT. Together with reference TRBV7-2 and TRBJ1-6, the CDR3 gives the full variable domain: GAGVSQSPSNKVTEKGKDVELRCDPISGHTALYWYRQSLGQGLEFLIYFQGNSAPDKSGLPSDRFSAERTGGSVSTLTIQRTQQEDSAVYLCASSLTGRQYNSPLHFGNGTRLTVT.

This clonotype was counted between two and nine times. The chain recombines TRBV6-5 with TRBJ1-6; unclear D gene. Deletions cut 9 bases from V and 4 bases from J, with 13 bases between. Looked up from germline, CDR1 is MNHEY and CDR2 is SVGAGI. This CDR3 comprises 14 residues. CDR3 sequence: CASSMRVYNSPLHF. The CDR3 DNA sequence: TGTGCCAGTAGTATGAGGGTTTATAATTCACCCCTCCACTTT.

V is TRBV9 and J is TRBJ1-1; 10 bases fit TRBD1. The CDR3 consists of 14 residues. V lost 6 bases, J lost 7 bases, and 9 bases stayed unmatched. CDR1 SGDLS and CDR2 YYNGEE come from the germline V gene. The chain's CDR3 is CASNLMGTGVEAFF. The DNA of the CDR3 is TGTGCCAGCAACCTAATGGGGACAGGGGTTGAAGCTTTCTTT.

The gene calls are TRBV6-5 and TRBJ1-4, with 9 bases matching TRBD1. V was clipped by 4 bases and J by 0 bases; unmatched bases: 6. The CDR3 runs to 17 residues. Germline values: CDR1 MNHEY, CDR2 SVGAGI. The CDR3 bases are TGTGCCAGCAGTTTGACAGGGGGAGGTGCAACTAATGAAAAACTGTTTTTT. Translating gives CASSLTGGGATNEKLFF.

This clonotype was observed a few times. CDR3 nucleotide sequence: TGCAGCGTTGGTCATCTGGGGCAGGGTTATGGCTACACCTTC. Residues: CSVGHLGQGYGYTF. The V call is TRBV29-1, the J call TRBJ1-2, with D possibly TRBD1 on 5 matching bases. The CDR3 runs to 14 residues. V was cut by 4 bases and J by 5 bases, with 17 bases left in between. Germline V gives CDR1 SQVTM, CDR2 ANQGSEA. Full variable domain (missing parts from reference TRBV29-1 and TRBJ1-2): SAVISQKPSRDICQRGTSLTIQCQVDSQVTMMFWYRQQPGQSLTLIATANQGSEATYESGFVIDKFPISRPNLTFSTLTVSNMSPEDSSIYLCSVGHLGQGYGYTFGSGTRLTVV.

The CDR3 DNA is TGTGCCAGCAGTTTCGGGACAGGGGTCGCCGGGGAGCTGTTTTTT. Amino acids: CASSFGTGVAGELFF. The chain is built from TRBV6-2 or TRBV6-3 and TRBJ2-2, with 10 positions matching TRBD1. V was clipped by 4 bases and J by 6 bases; unmatched bases: 5. The CDR3 has 15 amino acids. Germline assignment: CDR1 MNHEY and CDR2 SVGEGT.

This clonotype was recorded many times. The V call is TRBV3-1, the J call TRBJ2-2; 12 nucleotides match TRBD2. The CDR3 length is 19 residues. With 3 bases clipped from V and 0 bases from J, the junction kept 8 bases outside the gene matches. The V gene's germline CDR1 is LGHDT and CDR2 YNNKEL (reference sequence). CDR3 region: CASSHGLAGGTANTGELFF. The CDR3, as DNA: TGTGCCAGCAGCCATGGGCTAGCGGGGGGGACCGCGAACACCGGGGAGCTGTTTTTT.

This clonotype was detected a few times. V is TRBV4-3 and J is TRBJ2-3, with TRBD1 as a possible D gene (6 bases). Trimming took 0 bases from V and 5 from J, leaving 15 bases between them. Germline assignment: CDR1 LGHNA and CDR2 YSLEER. The CDR3 has 16 residues. The CDR3 region has the DNA TGCGCCAGCAGCCAAGACCCCTCAGGGGCCAGAGATACGCAGTATTTT. As protein: CASSQDPSGARDTQYF.

At least ten counts were recorded for this clonotype. This chain uses TRBV11-1 with TRBJ2-2; 11 bases are shared with TRBD2. Germline V gives CDR1 SGHAT, CDR2 FQDESV (reference sequence). The J segment lost 2 bases and the V segment lost 3 bases, leaving 11 bases of the junction unmatched. The CDR3 runs 19 residues. DNA for the CDR3: TGTGCCAGCAGCTTTAAGCGAAAGGGACTAGCGGCTAACACCGGGGAGCTGTTTTTT. Protein product: CASSFKRKGLAANTGELFF.

This clonotype came up many times. This chain links TRBV28 with TRBJ1-3; no reliable D call. In germline, CDR1 is MDHEN, CDR2 SYDVKM. The CDR3 extends over 15 amino acids. V lost 2 bases and J 0 bases, leaving 8 bases between the germline ends. The CDR3: CASSLRRISGNTIYF. The CDR3 DNA is TGTGCCAGCAGTTTAAGGAGGATCTCTGGAAACACCATATATTTT.

Only a few counts were recorded for this clonotype. The chain combines TRBV7-2 with TRBJ2-5; perhaps TRBD1 as D (6 bases). This CDR3 has 15 residues. Germline assignment: CDR1 SGHTA and CDR2 FQGNSA. Trimming stripped 6 bases from V and 4 bases from J, with 18 bases between. Here the CDR3 reads CASSYGQFQAETQYF. CDR3 coding DNA: TGTGCCAGCAGTTACGGACAGTTTCAGGCAGAGACCCAGTACTTC.

In its sample, this clonotype was seen a few times. The chain employs TRBV20-1 and TRBJ2-3, with 10 nucleotides matching TRBD2. Trimming at V came to 0 bases and at J to 2 bases, leaving 8 bases not matched to a gene. Germline CDR1 reads DFQATT; CDR2 reads SNEGSKA (reference sequence). CDR3 length: 17 amino acids. The CDR3 DNA sequence: TGCAGTGCTAGAGATGTGATAGCGGGGGGATACACAGATACGCAGTATTTT. Amino acid sequence: CSARDVIAGGYTDTQYF.

The chain couples TRBV20-1 to TRBJ1-2; TRBD1 matches 10 bases. CDR3 length equals 13 residues. V lost 6 bases to trimming and J lost 5 bases; unmatched junction nucleotides: 6. The germline V gene encodes CDR1 DFQATT and CDR2 SNEGSKA (reference sequence). The CDR3 region is CSAKTGGEYGYTF. DNA for the CDR3: TGCAGTGCAAAGACAGGGGGCGAGTATGGCTACACCTTC.

This clonotype was detected many times. The rearrangement joins TRBV11-1 to TRBJ2-7; no clear D gene. Trimming cost V 5 bases and J 2 bases, with 13 bases left between them. CDR1 is SGHAT, CDR2 FQDESV, per germline (reference sequence). The length of the CDR3 is 14 residues. The CDR3 bases are TGTGCCAGCAGCCCCTTTGGCGGCGCCTACGAGCAGTACTTC. This translates into CASSPFGGAYEQYF.

This clonotype was observed a few times. The chain recombines TRBV3-1 with TRBJ1-1; no definite D call. This CDR3 is 13 amino acids long. Trimming took 5 bases from V and 4 from J, leaving 11 bases between them. CDR1 LGHDT and CDR2 YNNKEL come from the germline V gene (reference sequence). CDR3 sequence (DNA): TGTGCCAGCAGCTTCCCGGGTTTCACTGAAGCTTTCTTT. The encoded protein is CASSFPGFTEAFF.

This clonotype was recorded a few times. This chain links TRBV29-1 with TRBJ1-3; a possible D gene is TRBD1 (5 bases). The length of the CDR3 is 14 residues. Trimming removed 3 bases at V and 4 bases at J, with 13 bases between. Germline CDR1 SQVTM, CDR2 ANQGSEA. The CDR3 is CSVEGGSYGNTIYF. CDR3 DNA sequence: TGCAGCGTTGAGGGGGGATCTTACGGAAACACCATATATTTT.

The chain employs TRBV4-3 and TRBJ1-1, with D maybe TRBD1 (6 bases). The V end lost 0 bases, the J end lost 8 bases, and 19 bases lay between the germline ends. Germline CDR1 LGHNA, CDR2 YSLEER. The CDR3 loop spans 16 amino acids. DNA of the CDR3: TGCGCCAGCAGCCAAGAACTTTCGCAGGGGAATAAAGAAGCTTTCTTT. Its translation is CASSQELSQGNKEAFF.

This clonotype was seen only a few times. The chain employs TRBV28 and TRBJ1-5; D perhaps matches TRBD1 (6 bases). Trimming cost V 6 bases and J 7 bases, with 19 bases left between them. This CDR3 region has 15 residues. In germline, CDR1 is MDHEN, CDR2 SYDVKM. CDR3 amino acids: CASRSTSGVGQPQHF. The CDR3 region has the DNA TGTGCCAGCAGGTCAACCTCAGGGGTCGGACAGCCCCAGCATTTT.

This chain uses TRBV7-9 with TRBJ1-6, with 9 bases identical to TRBD1. V shed 3 bases and J 11 bases; nucleotides not matched to a gene: 5. Germline V gene data show CDR1 as SEHNR and CDR2 as FQNEAQ (reference sequence). This CDR3 is built from 14 residues. The CDR3 DNA reads TGTGCCAGCAGCTTTTGGGACAGGGACGCACCCCTCCACTTT. Translation gives CASSFWDRDAPLHF.

This clonotype was counted only a few times. The rearrangement links TRBV12-3 or TRBV12-4 to TRBJ1-3; D unclear. There are 16 residues in the CDR3. Deletions cut 6 bases from V and 0 bases from J, with 15 bases between. The CDR3 DNA sequence: TGTGCCAGCAGCGACGCCCGCGGGGACTCTGGAAACACCATATATTTT. The encoded protein is CASSDARGDSGNTIYF.

This clonotype was counted a few times. The rearrangement links TRBV15 to TRBJ2-1, with D hard to call. Germline assignment: CDR1 LNHNV and CDR2 YYDKDF (reference sequence). Trimming pared 3 bases from V and 9 bases from J, leaving 6 bases between. This CDR3 spans 11 amino acids. CDR3 residues: CATSRAFEQFF. In nucleotides, the CDR3 is TGTGCCACCAGCAGGGCCTTTGAGCAGTTCTTC.

The chain uses TRBV29-1 and TRBJ2-7; possible D gene TRBD2, 5 bases. Trimming took off 1 base at V and 4 bases at J, with 17 bases between the two ends. Germline V gene lookup returns CDR1 SQVTM and CDR2 ANQGSEA. The CDR3 has 15 residues. The CDR3 bases are TGCAGCGTTGAAGTCACGCACCGGGAACAATACGAGCAGTACTTC. Its translation: CSVEVTHREQYEQYF.

J is TRBJ2-3 and V is TRBV20-1, with a tentative D call TRBD2 (5 bases). The CDR3 has 14 residues. Per the germline V gene, CDR1 is DFQATT and CDR2 is SNEGSKA (reference sequence). The ends were cut back, 4 bases at V and 0 bases at J, with 11 bases in the middle. DNA of the CDR3: TGCAGTGCTAACGAAGGACTCAGCACAGATACGCAGTATTTT. Translated: CSANEGLSTDTQYF.

This clonotype was counted a few times. The chain couples TRBV12-3 or TRBV12-4 to TRBJ1-4; perhaps TRBD1 as D (5 bases). Trimming took 4 bases from V and 4 from J, leaving 10 bases between them. The CDR3 is 14 residues long. The CDR3 reads CASSWGRNNEKLFF. In DNA, the CDR3 is TGTGCCAGCAGTTGGGGACGGAATAATGAAAAACTGTTTTTT.

The rearrangement uses TRBV7-8 and TRBJ1-1; D is unresolved. Trimming took off 1 base at V and 3 bases at J, with 6 bases between the two ends. Germline-derived CDR1 and CDR2 are SGHVS and FQNEAQ. The CDR3 sequence is 13 residues long. The CDR3 region has the DNA TGTGCCAGCAGCTTAGGGTCGCACACTGAAGCTTTCTTT. Protein: CASSLGSHTEAFF.

This clonotype occurred a few times. The chain joins TRBV15 to TRBJ2-5, with TRBD1 as a possible D gene (5 bases). Germline CDR1 reads LNHNV; CDR2 reads YYDKDF (reference sequence). V shed 3 bases and J shed 0 bases, with 11 bases lying between them. This CDR3 comprises 15 residues. The CDR3 sequence: CATSSRSGYQETQYF. Written as DNA, the CDR3 is TGTGCCACCAGCAGTCGTTCAGGGTACCAAGAGACCCAGTACTTC.